This paragraph covers one T cell receptor (beta chain) sequence. The data belong to a study of shared clonotypes between healthy human individuals. The assay was immunoSEQ multiplex PCR, and TCRdb's table has in-frame clones only and misses some. The sample lists about 680,000 clones, about 91% seen once, with approximately 22% in the top ten. Per the germline V gene, CDR1 is SGHDT and CDR2 is YYEEEE. V trimming: 4 bases; J trimming: 5 bases; junction bases outside the gene matches: 6. The CDR3 has 14 residues. Positively selected for CCR7, the CD45RO-negative cells used as naive CD8 cells excluded terminally differentiated effector memory CD45RA+ cells.

The material sequenced was naive CD8+ T cells sorted from blood. This rearrangement joins TRBV5-6 to TRBJ1-1; 9 bases are a match to TRBD1. This receptor was obtained from a man under 40 in good health. The CDR3 DNA is TGTGCCAGCAGCCCCGGACAGGGGCATACTGAAGCTTTCTTT. This translates into CASSPGQGHTEAFF.